Below, 24 T cell receptor beta chains from the same sample are listed, as sequenced in a study of tumor-infiltrating lymphocytes in primary liver carcinoma. Unsorted bulk tissue, about 19-31 mg of it, served as the source for co-extraction of RNA and DNA. A constant-region primer served to make TCR beta cDNA from roughly 500 ng total RNA. Generation of the TCR beta libraries relied on three nested multiplex PCR rounds using slightly modified ARM-PCR. Two initial PCR rounds of 10 to 11 cycles each paired TRBV1-TRBV30 forward primers with a C-beta reverse primer. Each CDR3 protein is one row after TCRdb ran MiXCR on the multiplex PCR reads. Of around 81,000 distinct CDR3 sequences listed, over 70% are singletons. Material for sequencing was liver tumor tissue from sampling region 4. The subset denotes: tumor region T4, right-lateral pole. These receptors came from a woman aged 55-75 years with primary liver carcinoma and hepatitis B virus infection.

The rearrangement joins TRBV15 to TRBJ1-4, with 7 bases that match TRBD1. The length of the CDR3 is 14 residues. V was pared by 3 bases and J by 5 bases, with 3 bases of the junction left unmatched. Germline V gives CDR1 LNHNV, CDR2 YYDKDF (reference sequence). This CDR3 reads CATSSRGRNEKLFF. In DNA, the CDR3 is TGTGCCACCAGCAGCAGGGGGAGAAATGAAAAACTGTTTTTT.

V and J are TRBV7-9 and TRBJ1-2; 8 bases line up with TRBD1. Trimming cost V 2 bases and J 10 bases; bases outside gene matches: 12. The length of the CDR3 is 15 residues. Germline loops: CDR1 SEHNR, CDR2 FQNEAQ (reference sequence). CDR3 DNA: TGTGCCAGCAGCTTATCGGCGACAGGGGAGGATGCCTACACCTTC. Translated: CASSLSATGEDAYTF.

About this clonotype itself: At one end, the junction sequence differs from germline, possibly due to a read error. The J gene is TRBJ2-1, the V gene TRBV30, with TRBD2 matching 10 bases. CDR3 length equals 15 residues. Germline V gives CDR1 GTSNPN, CDR2 SVGIG (reference sequence). As DNA, the CDR3 is TGTGCTTGGAGTGTAACTAGCGGGGTCTACAATGAGCTGTTCTTC. This gives the protein CAWSVTSGVYNELFF.

As concerns this clonotype: Relative to the germline gene, one junction end is altered; a read error may explain this. The rearrangement joins TRBV11-1 to TRBJ2-7; D may be TRBD1 or TRBD2 (5 bases each). This CDR3 region has 15 residues. Germline CDR1 SGHAT, CDR2 FQDESV (reference sequence). The CDR3 coding sequence is TGTGCTAGCAACTGGGGTGGGACGAGGACCTACGAGCAGTACTTC. Translated, it gives CASNWGGTRTYEQYF. Supplemented by reference TRBV11-1 and TRBJ2-7, the full variable domain reads EAEVAQSPRYKITEKSQAVAFWCDPISGHATLYWYRQILGQGPELLVQFQDESVVDDSQLPKDRFSAERLKGVDSTLKIQPAELGDSAMYLCASNWGGTRTYEQYFGPGTRLTVT.

As to this clonotype: A read error may be the cause here, since a much bigger clone is one base away. The CDR3 sequence is CASSLRGGAPEQYF. CDR3 nucleotides: TGTGCCAGCAGTTTAAGAGGTGGCGCGCCCGAGCAGTACTTC. V is TRBV28 and J is TRBJ2-7; D gene ambiguous. The V end lost 2 bases, the J end lost 6 bases, and 14 bases lay between the germline ends. The CDR3 spans 14 residues. CDR1 and CDR2 (germline): MDHEN, SYDVKM.

This clonotype was seen repeatedly, ten times or more. V gene TRBV6-5 combines with J gene TRBJ1-4, with a weak D call TRBD1 (5 bases). The germline V gene encodes CDR1 MNHEY and CDR2 SVGAGI. The CDR3 runs 12 residues. Deletions cut 4 bases from V and 6 bases from J, with 6 bases between. CDR3 nucleotide sequence: TGTGCCAGCAGTTCAGGGCATGAAAAACTGTTTTTT. It specifies CASSSGHEKLFF.

In this sample, this clonotype turned up a few times. This sequence joins TRBV24-1 and TRBJ2-7; 8 bases line up with TRBD1. The junction had 8 bases not matched to a gene; V was cut back by 3 bases and J by 2 bases. The CDR3 length is 16 residues. Germline V gene sequence: CDR1 KGHDR, CDR2 SFDVKD. The CDR3 coding sequence is TGTGCCACCAGTGATACGACAGGGGTAAGTCCCTACGAGCAGTACTTC. It translates to CATSDTTGVSPYEQYF.

A remark on this clonotype: A junction end diverges from the germline sequence, so it may reflect a read error. The genes are TRBV11-3 and TRBJ2-1; TRBD2 is a possible D gene (6 bases). From germline, CDR1 is SGHNT and CDR2 YENEEA. CDR3 size: 15 residues. The CDR3 DNA follows: TGTGCAAGCAGCTTAAGAACTAGCAGGAAGCTTGAGCAGTTCTTC. Translating gives CASSLRTSRKLEQFF.

This clonotype was seen just once. A read error may explain this, as a much larger clone is one base away. The chain recombines TRBV28 with TRBJ2-5, with TRBD2 matching over 13 bases. Germline values: CDR1 MDHEN, CDR2 SYDVKM. This CDR3 comprises 15 residues. This chain's CDR3 is CTSRKLAGGAETQYF. CDR3 coding DNA: TGTACCAGCAGGAAACTAGCGGGGGGGGCAGAGACCCAGTACTTC.

Concerning this clonotype: As the CDR3 is not closed by the conserved phenylalanine or tryptophan, this likely results from a read error. The DNA is omitted, as the CDR3 cannot be located on it reliably, and the CDR3 follows TCRdb's listing. The chain uses TRBV11-2 and TRBJ2-7; the DNA was not compared with TRBD2, the D call given in the table. The CDR3 contains 11 residues when both ends are counted. Germline loops: CDR1 SGHAT, CDR2 FQNNGV. The CDR3 protein is CASSSVSSLEY.

Comments on this clonotype: An end of the junction does not agree with germline; a read error may underlie this. This chain joins TRBV11-3 and TRBJ1-1; 7 nucleotides align to TRBD1. This CDR3 contains 15 residues. Germline values: CDR1 SGHNT, CDR2 YENEEA. CDR3 loop: CATSLSAGGDTEALF. CDR3 coding DNA: TGTGCCACCAGCTTATCGGCAGGGGGGGACACTGAAGCCTTGTTT.

The rearrangement joins TRBV20-1 to TRBJ2-7, with 10 bases lining up with TRBD2. Germline V gene lookup returns CDR1 DFQATT and CDR2 SNEGSKA (reference sequence). Trimming at V came to 5 bases and at J to 1 base, leaving 8 bases not matched to a gene. CDR3 size: 15 residues. Here the CDR3 reads CSARTGTSESYEQYF. For the CDR3, the DNA is TGCAGTGCTCGGACCGGGACTAGCGAATCCTACGAGCAGTACTTC.

This clonotype was counted once. The junction and the germline gene differ at one end; a read error may be behind it. The chain carries TRBV6-6 and TRBJ1-2; 7 bases fit TRBD1. Germline CDR1 MNHNY, CDR2 SVGAGI (reference sequence). This CDR3 contains 13 residues. The CDR3 sequence: CVSSYGNRGGHTF. The CDR3 DNA follows: TGTGTCAGCAGTTACGGGAACAGGGGCGGCCACACCTTC.

The sample holds one count of this clonotype. One end of the junction varies from germline; a read error may be responsible. The gene calls are TRBV6-6 and TRBJ2-2; either TRBD1 or TRBD2 may fit D (6 bases each). CDR3 size: 15 residues. In germline, CDR1 is MNHNY, CDR2 SVGAGI (reference sequence). CDR3 sequence reads: CASSYYGGVAGDLFF. CDR3 in DNA: TGTGCCAGCAGTTACTACGGGGGCGTAGCCGGGGACCTGTTTTTT.

Concerning this clonotype itself: At one of its ends the junction is not consistent with the germline gene, which may arise from a read error. V gene TRBV6-5 combines with J gene TRBJ2-7; D gene ambiguous. CDR1 is MNHEY, CDR2 SVGAGI, per germline. This CDR3 region has 15 residues. The CDR3 nucleotides are TGTGCCAGCGGTTACTCGATCACCGGCTTCTACGAACAGTACTTC. Its protein is CASGYSITGFYEQYF.

Concerning this clonotype: One end of the junction fails to match germline, which may point to a read error. The chain carries TRBV12-3 or TRBV12-4 and TRBJ2-3, with a tentative D call TRBD2 (6 bases). The CDR3 loop spans 15 amino acids. CDR3 DNA sequence: TGTGCCATCAGTTTAGATTTCGGGAGCACAGATACACAGTATTTT. Amino acids: CAISLDFGSTDTQYF.

This clonotype was observed once. Relative to the germline gene, one junction end is altered; a read error may explain this. The chain links TRBV11-2 to TRBJ2-5; D may correspond to TRBD1 or TRBD2 (5 bases each). The germline CDR1 and CDR2 sequences are SGHAT and FQNNGV. The CDR3 sequence is 13 residues long. This CDR3 reads CASSFESMGTQYF. CDR3 nucleotides: TGTGCCAGCAGCTTCGAATCCATGGGGACCCAATACTTC.

This clonotype has just a few counts. Relative to the germline gene, one junction end is altered; a read error may explain this. The chain combines TRBV7-8 with TRBJ1-1, with D possibly being TRBD1 (6 bases). This CDR3 is built from 14 residues. Germline lookup yields CDR1 SGHVS and CDR2 FQNEAQ. CDR3 amino acids: CDSSLVGGNTEAFF. The CDR3 coding sequence is TGTGACAGCAGCTTAGTAGGGGGGAACACTGAAGCTTTCTTT.

This chain connects TRBV11-2 to TRBJ2-1; 8 nucleotides line up with TRBD1. Per germline, CDR1 SGHAT and CDR2 FQNNGV. This CDR3 is built from 16 residues. J lost 9 bases, V lost 8 bases, and 18 bases had no gene match. In DNA, the CDR3 is TGTGCCAGCTGCGACCCGACAGGGGTTTCTGACAGTGAGCAGTTCTTC. Residues: CASCDPTGVSDSEQFF.

As for this clonotype: Being one base from a much bigger clone, this may be a read error. The chain employs TRBV30 and TRBJ2-1; maybe TRBD1 (6 bases). CDR3 length equals 13 residues. The germline CDR1 and CDR2 sequences are GTSNPN and SVGIG (reference sequence). CDR3 sequence reads: CVWSPQGWNEQFF. As DNA, the CDR3 is TGTGTCTGGAGTCCGCAGGGGTGGAATGAGCAGTTCTTC.

In the case of this clonotype: The CDR3 end shows no conserved phenylalanine or tryptophan, and so a read error is likely. The limits of the CDR3 on the DNA are not certain, so only TCRdb's listed CDR3 is given. This sequence joins TRBV14 and TRBJ2-3; TRBD1, as called in the table, went unchecked against the DNA. Germline assignment: CDR1 SGHDN and CDR2 FVKESK. The CDR3 spans 16 amino acids, including both terminal residues. CDR3 sequence: CASSQVPGVVTDTHYL.

About this clonotype itself: The junction and the germline gene differ at one end; a read error may be behind it. V gene TRBV12-5 combines with J gene TRBJ2-3, with a tentative D call TRBD2 (5 bases). CDR3 length equals 15 residues. The germline V gene encodes CDR1 LGHNT and CDR2 FRNRAP. CDR3 DNA sequence: TGTACTAGTGGTCTGGTAGGACCAGAGCAAAATACGCAGTATTTT. This sequence encodes CTSGLVGPEQNTQYF.

Points on this clonotype: A much larger clone differs by one base, so this may be a read error. The chain combines TRBV28 with TRBJ2-2, with D uncertain. CDR1 is MDHEN and CDR2 is SYDVKM in the germline V gene. CDR3 length: 12 amino acids. The CDR3 sequence is CVSSPHTGELFF. The CDR3 bases are TGTGTCAGCAGTCCCCACACCGGGGAGCTGTTTTTT.

This clonotype was found many times. J is TRBJ1-2 and V is TRBV5-1, with 7 bases lining up with TRBD1. The V segment lost 0 bases and the J segment 7 bases; nucleotides outside the gene matches: 3. Germline values: CDR1 SGHRS, CDR2 YFSETQ. The CDR3 is 13 residues long. CDR3 region: CASSLEGASGYTF. CDR3 nucleotide sequence: TGCGCCAGCAGCTTGGAGGGGGCCAGTGGCTACACCTTC. The full variable domain, rest sourced from reference TRBV5-1 and TRBJ1-2, is KAGVTQTPRYLIKTRGQQVTLSCSPISGHRSVSWYQQTPGQGLQFLFEYFSETQRNKGNFPGRFSGRQFSNSRSEMNVSTLELGDSALYLCASSLEGASGYTFGSGTRLTVV.